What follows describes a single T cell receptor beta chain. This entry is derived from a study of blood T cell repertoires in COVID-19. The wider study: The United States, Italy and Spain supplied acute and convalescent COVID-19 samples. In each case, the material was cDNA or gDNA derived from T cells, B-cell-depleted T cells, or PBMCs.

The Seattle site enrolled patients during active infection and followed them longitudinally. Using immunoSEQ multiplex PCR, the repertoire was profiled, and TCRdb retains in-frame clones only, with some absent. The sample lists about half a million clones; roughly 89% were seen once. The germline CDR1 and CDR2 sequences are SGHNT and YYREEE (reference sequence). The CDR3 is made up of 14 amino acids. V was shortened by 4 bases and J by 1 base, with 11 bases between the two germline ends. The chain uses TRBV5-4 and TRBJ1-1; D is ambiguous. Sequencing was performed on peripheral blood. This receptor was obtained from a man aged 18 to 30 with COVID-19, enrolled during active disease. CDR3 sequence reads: CASSQLAGNTEAFF. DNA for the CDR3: TGTGCCAGCAGCCAGCTGGCAGGGAACACTGAAGCTTTCTTT.